The 17 T cell receptor beta chains presented below share a single source sample, sequenced in a study of cytomegalovirus exposure and HLA in healthy donors. The primer mix had 60 Vbeta and 13 Jbeta primers. Profiling relied on immunoSEQ multiplex PCR, and the TCRdb table lists in-frame clones only, not all of them. The sample contains 160,000 or so clones, around 84% of which appear only once. The sequenced sample consisted of PBMCs. These TCRs come from a man in his forties or fifties in good health and CMV-seropositive.

The chain uses TRBV7-8 and TRBJ2-1; TRBD2 matches at 8 bases. V lost 6 bases to trimming and J lost 9 bases; unmatched junction nucleotides: 10. The CDR3 is 14 residues long. In germline, CDR1 is SGHVS, CDR2 FQNEAQ. The CDR3 here is CASRVPGGPGEQFF. CDR3 in DNA: TGTGCCAGCAGGGTACCGGGGGGGCCTGGTGAGCAGTTCTTC.

The chain combines TRBV11-3 with TRBJ2-5, with a tentative D call TRBD1 (6 bases). CDR1 is SGHNT and CDR2 is YENEEA in the germline V gene. V lost 7 bases and J 5 bases, leaving 14 bases between the germline ends. The CDR3 contains 13 residues. The CDR3 loop is CASTLDQGETQYF. In DNA, the CDR3 is TGTGCCAGCACCCTGGATCAGGGGGAGACCCAGTACTTC.

This clone appeared a single time. The chain is built from TRBV6-5 and TRBJ2-2; D uncertain. V lost 2 bases, J lost 2 bases, and 6 bases lay in between. Germline V gene sequence: CDR1 MNHEY, CDR2 SVGAGI. There are 14 residues in the CDR3. CDR3 protein: CASSYERNTGELFF. In DNA form, the CDR3 reads TGTGCCAGCAGTTACGAGAGAAACACCGGGGAGCTGTTTTTT.

The J gene is TRBJ1-3, the V gene TRBV15; no firm D call. V lost 5 bases and J lost 4, with 6 bases in between. There are 12 residues in the CDR3. Germline CDR1 LNHNV, CDR2 YYDKDF (reference sequence). Written as DNA, the CDR3 is TGTGCCACCAGCCTCAGGGGAAACACCATATATTTT. The encoded protein is CATSLRGNTIYF. Based on the CDR3 plus reference TRBV15 and TRBJ1-3, the full variable domain is DAMVIQNPRYQVTQFGKPVTLSCSQTLNHNVMYWYQQKSSQAPKLLFHYYDKDFNNEADTPDNFQSRRPNTSFCFLDIRSPGLGDTAMYLCATSLRGNTIYFGEGSWLTVV.

The chain recombines TRBV19 with TRBJ1-2, with D perhaps matching TRBD1 (6 bases). The length of the CDR3 is 14 residues. V lost 5 bases and J lost 8, with 18 bases in between. Looked up from germline, CDR1 is LNHDA and CDR2 is SQIVND (reference sequence). The CDR3 reads CASSDLQGIGGYTF. For the CDR3, the DNA is TGTGCCAGTAGTGATCTACAGGGTATTGGGGGCTACACCTTC.

The rearrangement uses TRBV21-1 and TRBJ2-1; the D call of TRBD2 is as the table states it, not checked on the DNA. TRBV21-1 is a recognized pseudogene. This CDR3 is built from 13 residues. CDR3 sequence (DNA): TGTGCCAGCAGCAAACAACTAGCGGACGAGCAGTTCTTC. As protein: CASSKQLADEQFF.

The V and J genes are TRBV5-6 and TRBJ2-7; 8 bases fit TRBD1. The germline gives CDR1 SGHDT, CDR2 YYEEEE. V gave up 0 bases and J gave up 6 bases; unmatched junction bases: 8. The CDR3 loop spans 15 amino acids. The CDR3: CASSLAGTGQGEQYV. The CDR3 DNA reads as TGTGCCAGCAGCTTGGCCGGGACAGGACAGGGCGAGCAGTACGTC.

Concerning this clone: Other DNA sequences in this sample translate to the same CDR3. The J gene is TRBJ1-1, the V gene TRBV19; a weak D match, TRBD1 (6 bases). Trimming removed 4 bases at V and 5 bases at J, with 11 bases between. Germline lookup yields CDR1 LNHDA and CDR2 SQIVND (reference sequence). The CDR3 has 13 residues. CDR3 nucleotide sequence: TGTGCCAGTAGTACGACAGGTACTACTGAAGCTTTCTTT. Translated: CASSTTGTTEAFF. The full variable domain, rest sourced from reference TRBV19 and TRBJ1-1, is DGGITQSPKYLFRKEGQNVTLSCEQNLNHDAMYWYRQDPGQGLRLIYYSQIVNDFQKGDIAEGYSVSREKKESFPLTVTSAQKNPTAFYLCASSTTGTTEAFFGQGTRLTVV.

Written as DNA, the CDR3 is TGCGCCAGCACCACAAGCGGGAGCTCCTACAATGAGCAGTTCTTC. Protein product: CASTTSGSSYNEQFF. The V call is TRBV5-1, the J call TRBJ2-1; 8 positions agree with TRBD2. Germline lookup yields CDR1 SGHRS and CDR2 YFSETQ. The CDR3 covers 15 residues. Unmatched junction bases numbered 5, after V lost 6 bases and J lost 0 bases.

The V gene is TRBV19, the J gene TRBJ2-1; TRBD2 aligns across 12 bases. After removal of 4 bases from V and 9 bases from J, the junction contained 4 bases not matched to a gene. Germline CDR1 and CDR2: LNHDA and SQIVND (reference sequence). The CDR3 runs to 14 residues. CDR3 nucleotide sequence: TGTGCCAGTAGTAGACTAGCGGGAGTTGGTGAGCAGTTCTTC. Protein sequence: CASSRLAGVGEQFF.

This clone was counted at least ten times. This chain joins TRBV2 and TRBJ2-7, with D perhaps TRBD1 (6 bases). V dropped 1 base and J dropped 5 bases, with 12 bases sitting between them. The germline V gene has CDR1 SNHLY and CDR2 FYNNEI. CDR3 size: 14 residues. CDR3 nucleotide sequence: TGTGCCAGCAGTGAAGAGGCAGGGGCCCACGAGCAGTACTTC. It yields the protein CASSEEAGAHEQYF.

The chain carries TRBV27 and TRBJ2-1; a possible D gene is TRBD1 (5 bases). Germline CDR1 is MNHEY and CDR2 is SMNVEV (reference sequence). The CDR3 runs 15 residues. Trimming removed 2 bases at V and 4 bases at J, with 12 bases between. CDR3 DNA: TGTGCCAGCAGTTTAAGTAGGGGAATTTACAATGAGCAGTTCTTC. Its protein is CASSLSRGIYNEQFF.

The genes are TRBV5-1 and TRBJ1-1, with 7 bases that match TRBD1. Germline trimming cut 5 bases from V and 4 bases from J; bases unmatched to any gene: 2. There are 12 residues in the CDR3. CDR1 and CDR2 from the germline V gene are SGHRS and YFSETQ. Here the CDR3 DNA reads TGCGCCAGCAGTCCAGGGGGCACTGAAGCTTTCTTT. As protein: CASSPGGTEAFF.

The V and J genes are TRBV7-3 and TRBJ2-3, with a possible D match to TRBD1 (6 bases). The germline V gene has CDR1 SGHTA and CDR2 FQGTGA. CDR3 length: 14 amino acids. Trimming took 4 bases from V and 1 from J, leaving 9 bases between them. The CDR3 coding sequence is TGTGCCAGCAGCTCTCACAGGGGCACAGATACGCAGTATTTT. It codes for CASSSHRGTDTQYF.

J is TRBJ2-5 and V is TRBV9, with 8 positions matching TRBD2. The CDR3 loop spans 14 amino acids. The trim removed 4 bases at V and 4 bases at J, leaving 6 bases unmatched. In germline, CDR1 is SGDLS, CDR2 YYNGEE. The CDR3 reads CASSPRGGTETQYF. CDR3 in DNA: TGTGCCAGCAGCCCCCGGGGGGGAACAGAGACCCAGTACTTC.

The chain combines TRBV19 with TRBJ1-4; 9 bases align to TRBD1. V was pared by 5 bases and J by 8 bases, with 6 bases of the junction left unmatched. CDR3 length: 14 amino acids. The germline gives CDR1 LNHDA, CDR2 SQIVND (reference sequence). CDR3 in amino acids: CASSSTGTGEKLFF. The CDR3 bases are TGTGCCAGTAGTTCTACTGGGACAGGGGAAAAACTGTTTTTT.

This rearrangement joins TRBV4-1 to TRBJ1-5, with no clear D. This CDR3 comprises 15 residues. Per germline, CDR1 MGHRA and CDR2 YSYEKL. V was cut by 1 base and J by 4 bases, with 11 bases left in between. This chain's CDR3 is CASSQARAPNQPQHF. The CDR3, as DNA: TGCGCCAGCAGCCAAGCGAGGGCACCTAATCAGCCCCAGCATTTT.